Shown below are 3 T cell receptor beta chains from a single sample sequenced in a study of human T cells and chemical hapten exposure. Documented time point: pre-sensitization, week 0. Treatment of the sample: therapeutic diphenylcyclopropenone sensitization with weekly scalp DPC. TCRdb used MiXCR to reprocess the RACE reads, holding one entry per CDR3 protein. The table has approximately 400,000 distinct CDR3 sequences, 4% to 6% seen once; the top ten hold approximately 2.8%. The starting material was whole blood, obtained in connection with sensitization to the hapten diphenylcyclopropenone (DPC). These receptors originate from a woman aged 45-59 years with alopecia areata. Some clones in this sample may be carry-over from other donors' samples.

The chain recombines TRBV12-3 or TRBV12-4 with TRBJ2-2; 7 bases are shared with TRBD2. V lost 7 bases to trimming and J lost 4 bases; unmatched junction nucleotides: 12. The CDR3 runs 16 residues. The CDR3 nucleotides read TGTGCCAGCACTATATTCCCTGGCGGGGGCACCGGGGAGCTGTTTTTT. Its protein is CASTIFPGGGTGELFF.

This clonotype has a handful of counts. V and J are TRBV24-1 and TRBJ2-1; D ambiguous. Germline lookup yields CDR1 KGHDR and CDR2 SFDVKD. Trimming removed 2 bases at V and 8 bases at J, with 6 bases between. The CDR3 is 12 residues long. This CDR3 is CATSDSDYEQFF. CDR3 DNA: TGTGCCACCAGTGATTCCGATTATGAGCAGTTCTTC.

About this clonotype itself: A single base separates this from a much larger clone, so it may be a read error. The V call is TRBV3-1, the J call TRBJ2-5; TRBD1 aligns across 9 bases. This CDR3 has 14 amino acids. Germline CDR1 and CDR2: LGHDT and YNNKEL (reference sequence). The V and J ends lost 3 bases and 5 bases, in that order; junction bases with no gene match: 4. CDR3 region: CASSHTGGVETQYF. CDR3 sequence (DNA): TGTGCCAGCAGCCACACAGGGGGCGTCGAGACCCAGTACTTC.